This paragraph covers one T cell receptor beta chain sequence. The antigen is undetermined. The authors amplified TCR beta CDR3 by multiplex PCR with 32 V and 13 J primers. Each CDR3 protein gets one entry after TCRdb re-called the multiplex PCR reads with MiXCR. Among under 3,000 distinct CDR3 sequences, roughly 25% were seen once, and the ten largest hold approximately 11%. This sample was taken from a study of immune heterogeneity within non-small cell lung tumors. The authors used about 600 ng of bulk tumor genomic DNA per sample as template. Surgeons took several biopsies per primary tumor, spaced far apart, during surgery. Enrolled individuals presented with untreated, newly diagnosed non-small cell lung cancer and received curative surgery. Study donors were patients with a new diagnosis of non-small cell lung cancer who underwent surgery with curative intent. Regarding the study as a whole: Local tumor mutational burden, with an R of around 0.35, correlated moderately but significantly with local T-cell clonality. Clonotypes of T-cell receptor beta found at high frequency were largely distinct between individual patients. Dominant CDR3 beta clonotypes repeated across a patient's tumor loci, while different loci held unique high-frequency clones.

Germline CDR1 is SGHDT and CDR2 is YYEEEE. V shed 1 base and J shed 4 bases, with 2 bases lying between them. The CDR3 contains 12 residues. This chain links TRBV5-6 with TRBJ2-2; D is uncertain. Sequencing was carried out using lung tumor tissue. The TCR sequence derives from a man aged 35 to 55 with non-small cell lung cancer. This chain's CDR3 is CASSLITGELFF. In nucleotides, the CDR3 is TGTGCCAGCAGCTTGATCACCGGGGAGCTGTTTTTT.